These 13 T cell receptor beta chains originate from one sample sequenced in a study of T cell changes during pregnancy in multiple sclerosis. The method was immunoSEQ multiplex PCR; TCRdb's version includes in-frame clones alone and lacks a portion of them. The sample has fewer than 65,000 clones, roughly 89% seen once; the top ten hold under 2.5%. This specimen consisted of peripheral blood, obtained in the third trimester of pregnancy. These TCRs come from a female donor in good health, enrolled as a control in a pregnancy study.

The CDR3 loop reads CASTLELAAISYNEQFF. The CDR3 region has the DNA TGTGCCAGCACCCTCGAACTAGCGGCCATCTCCTACAATGAGCAGTTCTTC. This rearrangement joins TRBV7-8 to TRBJ2-1; 8 nucleotides match TRBD2. V was pared by 7 bases and J by 0 bases, with 11 bases of the junction left unmatched. The CDR3 length is 17 residues. CDR1 is SGHVS and CDR2 is FQNEAQ in the germline V gene. The full variable domain, its missing parts supplied by reference TRBV7-8 and TRBJ2-1, is GAGVSQSPRYKVAKRGQDVALRCDPISGHVSLFWYQQALGQGPEFLTYFQNEAQLDKSGLPSDRFFAERPEGSVSTLKIQRTQQEDSAVYLCASTLELAAISYNEQFFGPGTRLTVL.

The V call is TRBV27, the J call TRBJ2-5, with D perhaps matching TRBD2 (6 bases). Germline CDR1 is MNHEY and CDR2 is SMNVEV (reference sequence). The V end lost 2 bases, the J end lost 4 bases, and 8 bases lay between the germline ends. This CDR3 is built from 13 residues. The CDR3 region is CASSLTGVETQYF. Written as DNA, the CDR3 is TGTGCCAGCAGTTTAACGGGGGTAGAGACCCAGTACTTC.

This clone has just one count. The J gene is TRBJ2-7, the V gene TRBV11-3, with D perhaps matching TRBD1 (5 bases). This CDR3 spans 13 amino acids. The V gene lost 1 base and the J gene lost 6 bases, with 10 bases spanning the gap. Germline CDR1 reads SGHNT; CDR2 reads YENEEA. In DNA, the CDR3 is TGTGCCAGCAGCTTAGTTCAGGGTACCGAGCAGTACTTC. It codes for CASSLVQGTEQYF.

The CDR3 loop reads CASSERAGGPETQYF. As DNA, the CDR3 is TGTGCCAGCAGCGAGAGGGCGGGGGGGCCAGAGACCCAGTACTTC. The J gene is TRBJ2-5, the V gene TRBV7-3; 9 bases are shared with TRBD2. The CDR3 sequence is 15 residues long. In germline, CDR1 is SGHTA, CDR2 FQGTGA. After removal of 5 bases from V and 4 bases from J, the junction contained 8 bases not matched to a gene.

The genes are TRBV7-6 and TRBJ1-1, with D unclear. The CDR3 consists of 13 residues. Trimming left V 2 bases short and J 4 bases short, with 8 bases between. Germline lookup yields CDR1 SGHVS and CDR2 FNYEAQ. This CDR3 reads CASSLSPGTEAFF. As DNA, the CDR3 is TGTGCCAGCAGCTTATCCCCCGGCACTGAAGCTTTCTTT.

CDR3 amino acids: CAWSGGHSYEQYF. CDR3 nucleotide sequence: TGTGCCTGGAGTGGGGGACATTCCTACGAGCAGTACTTC. J is TRBJ2-7 and V is TRBV30, with D possibly being TRBD1 (6 bases). Trimming pared 1 base from V and 1 base from J, leaving 8 bases between. The CDR3 totals 13 residues. Germline V gives CDR1 GTSNPN, CDR2 SVGIG (reference sequence).

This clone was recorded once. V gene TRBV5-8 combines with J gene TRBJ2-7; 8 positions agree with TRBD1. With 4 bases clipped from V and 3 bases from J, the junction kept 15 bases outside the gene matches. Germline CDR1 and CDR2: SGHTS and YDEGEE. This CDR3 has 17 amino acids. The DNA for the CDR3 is TGTGCCAGCAGCAGAATTCGACAGGGGAGTTCTCTCTACGAGCAGTACTTC. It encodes CASSRIRQGSSLYEQYF.

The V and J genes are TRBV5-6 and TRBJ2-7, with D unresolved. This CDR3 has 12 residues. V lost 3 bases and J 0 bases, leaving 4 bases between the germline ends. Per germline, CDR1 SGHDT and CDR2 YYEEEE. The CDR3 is CASSSLSYEQYF. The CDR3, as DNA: TGTGCCAGCAGCTCCCTCTCCTACGAGCAGTACTTC.

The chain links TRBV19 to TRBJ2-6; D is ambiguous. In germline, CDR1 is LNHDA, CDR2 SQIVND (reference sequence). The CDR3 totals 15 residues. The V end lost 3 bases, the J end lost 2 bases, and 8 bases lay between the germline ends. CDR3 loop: CASSIELTGANVLTF. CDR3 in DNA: TGTGCCAGTAGTATTGAGCTAACTGGGGCCAACGTCCTGACTTTC.

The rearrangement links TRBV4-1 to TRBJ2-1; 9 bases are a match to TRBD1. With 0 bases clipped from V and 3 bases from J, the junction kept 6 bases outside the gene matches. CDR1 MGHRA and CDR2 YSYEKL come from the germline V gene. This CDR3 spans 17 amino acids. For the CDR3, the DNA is TGCGCCAGCAGCCAAGACCGCTTGGGACAGGGCTACAATGAGCAGTTCTTC. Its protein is CASSQDRLGQGYNEQFF.

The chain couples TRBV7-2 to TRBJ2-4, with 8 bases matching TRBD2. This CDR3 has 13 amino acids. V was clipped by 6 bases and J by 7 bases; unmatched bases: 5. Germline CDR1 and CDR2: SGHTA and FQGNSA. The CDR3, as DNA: TGTGCCAGCAGTCGCGGGGGGACGAACATTCAGTACTTC. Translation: CASSRGGTNIQYF.

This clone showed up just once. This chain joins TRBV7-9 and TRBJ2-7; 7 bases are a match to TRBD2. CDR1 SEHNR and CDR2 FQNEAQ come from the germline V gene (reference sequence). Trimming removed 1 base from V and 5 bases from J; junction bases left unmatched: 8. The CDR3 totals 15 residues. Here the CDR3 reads CASSLERGRENEQYF. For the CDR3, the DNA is TGTGCCAGCAGCTTAGAGCGGGGACGAGAAAACGAGCAGTACTTC.

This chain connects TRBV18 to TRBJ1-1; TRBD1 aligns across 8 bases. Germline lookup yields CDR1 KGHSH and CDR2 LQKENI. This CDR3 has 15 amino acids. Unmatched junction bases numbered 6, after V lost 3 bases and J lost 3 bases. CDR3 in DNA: TGTGCCAGCTCACCCTACAGGGGGGGGGACACTGAAGCTTTCTTT. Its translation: CASSPYRGGDTEAFF.